The T cell receptor (beta chain) described here comes from a study of control samples from healthy donors and cancer patients. Only in-frame clones appear in the TCRdb table, and some are missing; sequencing was by immunoSEQ multiplex PCR. The data hold tens of thousands of clones, with approximately 88% observed a single time. The V gene lost 4 bases and the J gene lost 0 bases, with 13 bases spanning the gap. The germline V gene has CDR1 MDHEN and CDR2 SYDVKM. The CDR3 contains 16 residues. The chain links TRBV28 to TRBJ1-3; perhaps TRBD1 as D (6 bases). The material sequenced was PBMCs. The TCR sequence derives from a woman aged 50 to 60 with lung cancer. The CDR3: CASSSLQGLSGNTIYF. CDR3 nucleotides: TGTGCCAGCAGTTCTCTACAGGGCCTCTCTGGAAACACCATATATTTT.